Reported below is one T cell receptor (beta chain). This table comes from immunoSEQ multiplex PCR, and its TCRdb copy is limited to in-frame clones, with some not included. In the table there are under 450,000 clones, roughly 90% of which are singletons. The data were taken from a study of control samples from healthy donors and cancer patients. Germline V gives CDR1 MGHDK, CDR2 SYGVNS. With V trimmed by 8 bases and J by 3 bases, 4 bases remained unmatched. The CDR3 extends over 12 amino acids. The chain employs TRBV25-1 and TRBJ2-7; 7 bases line up with TRBD1. Sequences were obtained from PBMCs. This sequence originates from a man between 40 and 49 years old with head and neck cancer. The CDR3 reads CASGGQIYEQYF. The CDR3 region has the DNA TGTGCCAGCGGGGGACAGATCTACGAGCAGTACTTC.